The clone carrying this T cell receptor beta chain was seen only a few times. The data derive from a study of response to subunit inactivated influenza vaccine. This CDR3 is built from 16 residues. Germline assignment: CDR1 SQVTM and CDR2 ANQGSEA. With 0 bases clipped from V and 3 bases from J, the junction kept 8 bases outside the gene matches. TCRdb re-called the RT-PCR reads through MiXCR, storing one row per CDR3 protein. The sample has some 500,000 distinct CDR3 sequences; approximately 15% are singletons. This specimen consisted of CD4+ T cells sorted from PBMCs, obtained roughly 24 months after vaccination. J is TRBJ1-5 and V is TRBV29-1; 7 bases are a match to TRBD1. This receptor was taken from a man aged 50 to 69 who received an inactivated influenza vaccine. CDR3: CSVEDPPTGTNQPQHF. The CDR3 region has the DNA TGCAGCGTTGAAGATCCTCCGACAGGGACCAATCAGCCCCAGCATTTT.